This TCR beta chain came from a study of blood T cell repertoires in COVID-19. Per germline, CDR1 SGHVS and CDR2 FQNEAQ. The CDR3 is 15 residues long. The ends were cut back, 3 bases at V and 5 bases at J, with 16 bases in the middle. Clones were read by immunoSEQ multiplex PCR, and TCRdb kept only the in-frame ones, dropping some. The table lists some 300,000 clones, under 90% of them singletons. It was within 2 weeks before study entry that exposed participants met a COVID-19 case. Sequencing was carried out using PBMCs or T cells enriched from blood (not recorded which). This sequence joins TRBV7-8 and TRBJ1-1, with TRBD1 as a possible D gene (6 bases). This TCR derives from a woman aged 45 to 65 who had been exposed to COVID-19. Here the CDR3 DNA reads TGTGCCAGCAGCTTGGGTACACAGGGTCGTACTGAAGCTTTCTTT. Residues: CASSLGTQGRTEAFF.